What follows are 17 T cell receptor beta chains derived from one specimen sequenced in a study of beta chain features in type 1 diabetes. The study reverse transcribed the entire isolated RNA, so it sequenced expressed TCRB transcripts. The data were produced by immunoSEQ multiplex PCR, yet TCRdb's version contains in-frame clones alone and is incomplete. This table holds hundreds of thousands of clones, approximately 10% found once. Sequencing input: naive CD4+ T cells from blood. The receptors shown here come from a woman under 30 in good health.

This clone came up a few times. The chain carries TRBV12-5 and TRBJ2-7; D gene unclear. Germline CDR1 and CDR2: LGHNT and FRNRAP. This CDR3 spans 14 amino acids. Trimming shortened V by 2 bases and J by 9 bases, and 17 bases separated the two germline ends. The CDR3 nucleotides read TGTGCTAGTGGTTTGCCCCCCGACCCTTTCTCGCAGTACGTC. This sequence encodes CASGLPPDPFSQYV.

This rearrangement joins TRBV4-1 to TRBJ2-5; tentative D call: TRBD2 (6 bases). V gave up 1 base and J gave up 5 bases, with 17 bases separating them. The CDR3 has 16 residues. Germline CDR1 reads MGHRA; CDR2 reads YSYEKL. The CDR3 spells CASSQASLANVETQYF. CDR3 nucleotide sequence: TGCGCCAGCAGCCAAGCGTCCCTAGCGAATGTGGAGACCCAGTACTTC.

The rearrangement links TRBV9 to TRBJ1-3, with D hard to call. V dropped 4 bases and J dropped 4 bases, with 12 bases sitting between them. This CDR3 region has 14 residues. In germline, CDR1 is SGDLS, CDR2 YYNGEE. The DNA for the CDR3 is TGTGCCAGCAGCCTCCAGGACTTAGGAAACACCATATATTTT. It codes for CASSLQDLGNTIYF.

This clone was counted only a few times. The chain couples TRBV19 to TRBJ1-5, with D perhaps TRBD1 (6 bases). CDR1 LNHDA and CDR2 SQIVND come from the germline V gene (reference sequence). The CDR3 consists of 16 residues. V was cut by 1 base and J by 4 bases, with 14 bases left in between. The CDR3 spells CASSIVRGARNQPQHF. The DNA of the CDR3 is TGTGCCAGTAGTATAGTACGGGGGGCGCGAAATCAGCCCCAGCATTTT.

This clone was counted between two and nine times. The chain combines TRBV9 with TRBJ1-2; D unresolved. This CDR3 is built from 15 residues. V was shortened by 3 bases and J by 0 bases, with 12 bases between the two germline ends. Germline V gene lookup returns CDR1 SGDLS and CDR2 YYNGEE. CDR3 DNA sequence: TGTGCCAGCAGCGAGAACCCTTCGGCTAACTATGGCTACACCTTC. As protein: CASSENPSANYGYTF.

V is TRBV25-1 and J is TRBJ1-2, with a possible D match to TRBD1 (5 bases). CDR1 is MGHDK and CDR2 is SYGVNS in the germline V gene. V lost 1 base to trimming and J lost 0 bases, with 6 bases between them. The CDR3 consists of 14 residues. This chain's CDR3 is CASSEWGANYGYTF. CDR3 sequence (DNA): TGTGCCAGCAGTGAATGGGGCGCTAACTATGGCTACACCTTC.

This clone was recorded a few times. This chain connects TRBV12-5 to TRBJ2-1; possible D gene TRBD1, 6 bases. The CDR3 runs to 16 residues. Trimming cost V 1 base and J 2 bases, with 12 bases left between them. CDR1 is LGHNT, CDR2 FRNRAP, per germline. The CDR3 sequence: CASGLGRTETYNEQFF. CDR3 bases: TGTGCTAGTGGTTTGGGACGGACAGAGACCTACAATGAGCAGTTCTTC.

This clone was observed a handful of times. Within the sample, other DNA sequences also encode this same CDR3. The rearrangement uses TRBV6-5 and TRBJ2-5; 7 bases map to TRBD1. V gave up 5 bases and J gave up 2 bases; unmatched junction bases: 5. The length of the CDR3 is 14 residues. Germline V gene data show CDR1 as MNHEY and CDR2 as SVGAGI. This CDR3 is CASSLRTGQETQYF. Written as DNA, the CDR3 is TGTGCCAGCAGTCTCAGGACAGGTCAAGAGACCCAGTACTTC.

The CDR3, as DNA: TGCGCCAGCAGCCAAGGAACCACACACTCTGGAAACACCATATATTTT. Translation gives CASSQGTTHSGNTIYF. The chain links TRBV4-3 to TRBJ1-3; D is uncertain. The V gene lost 1 base and the J gene lost 0 bases, with 10 bases spanning the gap. The CDR3 is 16 amino acids. The germline gives CDR1 LGHNA, CDR2 YSLEER.

The table lists this clone with a few counts. The V and J genes are TRBV29-1 and TRBJ2-3, with D possibly being TRBD1 (5 bases). V lost 0 bases, J lost 4 bases, and 11 bases lay in between. This CDR3 spans 14 amino acids. The germline CDR1 and CDR2 sequences are SQVTM and ANQGSEA. CDR3 protein: CSVEEDRQPDTQYF. CDR3 nucleotide sequence: TGCAGCGTTGAAGAAGACCGACAGCCAGATACGCAGTATTTT.

The rearrangement links TRBV4-2 to TRBJ2-4, with D possibly TRBD2 on 7 matching bases. This CDR3 has 19 amino acids. Germline loops: CDR1 LGHNA, CDR2 YNFKEQ. V lost 0 bases and J lost 2, with 20 bases in between. The CDR3 nucleotides read TGTGCCAGCAGCCAAGATTTGAGGGGGGGCGCCGAAACCAAAAACATTCAGTACTTC. Amino acid sequence: CASSQDLRGGAETKNIQYF.

The chain joins TRBV10-3 to TRBJ2-1, with D uncertain. The V gene lost 0 bases and the J gene lost 0 bases, with 12 bases spanning the gap. This CDR3 has 17 amino acids. CDR1 is ENHRY, CDR2 SYGVKD, per germline. The DNA of the CDR3 is TGTGCCATCAGTGAGTCGAGTGGGGTGAGCTCCTACAATGAGCAGTTCTTC. This sequence encodes CAISESSGVSSYNEQFF.

This clone appeared a few times. The chain couples TRBV7-2 to TRBJ2-3, with 9 bases aligning to TRBD2. CDR3 length: 16 amino acids. V shed 5 bases and J 2 bases; nucleotides not matched to a gene: 8. CDR1 is SGHTA, CDR2 FQGNSA, per germline. CDR3 DNA sequence: TGTGCCAGCAGCCTGGGACTAGCCTCCGCCACAGATACGCAGTATTTT. This translates into CASSLGLASATDTQYF. Filled out from reference TRBV7-2 and TRBJ2-3, the complete variable domain reads GAGVSQSPSNKVTEKGKDVELRCDPISGHTALYWYRQSLGQGLEFLIYFQGNSAPDKSGLPSDRFSAERTGGSVSTLTIQRTQQEDSAVYLCASSLGLASATDTQYFGPGTRLTVL.

The chain uses TRBV18 and TRBJ2-1, with 8 nucleotides matching TRBD2. Germline CDR1 reads KGHSH; CDR2 reads LQKENI. The CDR3 runs 15 residues. V was clipped by 0 bases and J by 6 bases; unmatched bases: 4. The CDR3 region is CASSPPSGRGNEQFF. CDR3 sequence (DNA): TGTGCCAGCTCACCACCAAGCGGGAGAGGCAATGAGCAGTTCTTC.

The chain carries TRBV25-1 and TRBJ2-7; D perhaps matches TRBD2 (5 bases). Deletions cut 0 bases from V and 2 bases from J, with 11 bases between. The V gene's germline CDR1 is MGHDK and CDR2 SYGVNS. The CDR3 is 15 residues long. CDR3 DNA: TGTGCCAGCAGTGAATATCGGGCGGGTACCTACGAGCAGTACTTC. This gives the protein CASSEYRAGTYEQYF.

The V call is TRBV30, the J call TRBJ1-1; no definite D call. Germline CDR1 reads GTSNPN; CDR2 reads SVGIG (reference sequence). The CDR3 loop spans 13 amino acids. V gave up 2 bases and J gave up 7 bases, with 14 bases separating them. The CDR3 loop reads CAWSWNGPVEAFF. The CDR3 DNA is TGTGCCTGGAGTTGGAACGGGCCGGTTGAAGCTTTCTTT.

This chain connects TRBV6-5 to TRBJ2-7; the D gene could be TRBD1 or TRBD2 (5 bases each). Per the germline V gene, CDR1 is MNHEY and CDR2 is SVGAGI. This CDR3 spans 15 amino acids. V was clipped by 0 bases and J by 7 bases, with 16 bases between them. For the CDR3, the DNA is TGTGCCAGCAGTTACTCGATAACAGGTTGGGGGGAGCAGTACTTC. This codes for CASSYSITGWGEQYF.